This T cell receptor beta chain was profiled in a study of T cell changes during pregnancy in multiple sclerosis. Profiled with immunoSEQ multiplex PCR; TCRdb holds only in-frame clones, not every one. This sample has some 45,000 clones, with more than 85% found just once. This CDR3 comprises 14 residues. Germline lookup yields CDR1 LNHDA and CDR2 SQIVND (reference sequence). J lost 5 bases, V lost 8 bases, and 8 bases had no gene match. The clonotype was recovered from a female donor in good health, enrolled as a control in a pregnancy study. Sequences were derived from CD4+ T cells from peripheral blood mononuclear cells, sampled after pregnancy. This sequence joins TRBV19 and TRBJ1-1; 10 bases agree with TRBD1. Here the CDR3 reads CASRQDRGRTEAFF. CDR3 coding DNA: TGTGCCAGTCGCCAGGACAGGGGGAGAACTGAAGCTTTCTTT.